This TCR beta chain was sequenced in a study of T cell repertoires in cytomegalovirus infection. Study-wide results and caveats: Cumulated frequencies of public TCR beta families served to identify carriers of CMV plus the relevant HLA.

MiXCR was run by TCRdb on the reads, yielding one entry per CDR3 protein. The sample shows a few hundred thousand distinct CDR3 sequences, 8% to 9.5% of them seen only once. The germline V gene has CDR1 MGHRA and CDR2 YSYEKL. Deletions cut 0 bases from V and 8 bases from J, with 7 bases between. The CDR3 runs 12 residues. This clonotype was counted many times. Its antigen is currently unknown. This TCR was recovered from a human donor in good health (CMV status not recorded). Some clones in this sample may be carry-over from other donors' samples. The V and J genes are TRBV4-1 and TRBJ1-1; D not certain. Sequencing used PBMCs. In DNA form, the CDR3 reads TGCGCCAGCAGCCAAGAAATGAGGGAAGCTTTCTTT. The encoded protein is CASSQEMREAFF.